Below are 8 T cell receptor beta chains sequenced from a single sample in a study of vaccination effects on CD4 cells after COVID-19 (dated by TCRdb to between 2021 and 2024). No antigens are known for them. The method behind the library was the immunoSEQ multiplex PCR assay. Sourced from immuneACCESS, this table was stored by TCRdb with only in-frame sequences that have V and J called. A share of the clones is absent; for the studies checked, an unresolved V gene accounts for under half, and the remainder has no known explanation. The sample records roughly 20,000 clones, around 70% of which are singletons. The ten top clones hold roughly a tenth of the sample. The ViraFEST assay stimulated PBMC with viral peptide pools and then used TCR sequencing to identify antigen-specific CD4+ T cell clonotypes by expansion. After about 10 days of culture, CD4+ T cells were isolated with the EasySep CD4+ T cell isolation kit. Two doses of either the BNT162b2 or the mRNA-1273 mRNA SARS-CoV-2 vaccine were administered to participants.

The source material was CD4+ T cells from PBMCs cultured with HCoV-NL63 spike peptides, sampled after COVID-19 vaccination. The sample's cell subset or site label, decoded: HCoV-NL63 spike overlapping peptide pool stimulation. All receptors derive from a human donor who received a COVID-19 vaccine.

The V call is TRBV4-2, the J call TRBJ2-7; D may be TRBD2 (6 bases). The CDR3 is 15 residues long. CDR1 is LGHNA and CDR2 is YNFKEQ in the germline V gene. V was shortened by 4 bases and J by 3 bases, with 16 bases between the two germline ends. The CDR3 sequence is CASSPRLGPLYEQYF. In DNA, the CDR3 is TGTGCCAGCAGCCCCCGACTAGGGCCCCTCTACGAGCAGTACTTC.

This chain joins TRBV5-4 and TRBJ1-1; 9 nucleotides align to TRBD1. This CDR3 has 15 residues. Trimming removed 5 bases from V and 4 bases from J; junction bases left unmatched: 9. Germline CDR1 is SGHNT and CDR2 is YYREEE (reference sequence). CDR3 DNA sequence: TGTGCCAGCAGGGCCGGGACAGGGCCGTCCACTGAAGCTTTCTTT. This encodes CASRAGTGPSTEAFF.

Comment on this clone: Germline and junction disagree at one end, which may indicate a read error. This chain links TRBV30 with TRBJ2-3, with 11 positions matching TRBD1. CDR1 and CDR2 from the germline V gene are GTSNPN and SVGIG (reference sequence). The CDR3 has 13 amino acids. This chain's CDR3 is CAWTGGTGTTQYF. For the CDR3, the DNA is TGTGCGTGGACAGGGGGCACAGGAACTACGCAGTATTTT. Full variable domain (missing parts from reference TRBV30 and TRBJ2-3): SQTIHQWPATLVQPVGSPLSLECTVEGTSNPNLYWYRQAAGRGLQLLFYSVGIGQISSEVPQNLSASRPQDRQFILSSKKLLLSDSGFYLCAWTGGTGTTQYFGPGTRLTVL.

This clone was recorded a few times. The CDR3: CASSVRQGMNTEAFF. The CDR3 DNA reads TGCGCCAGCAGCGTACGACAGGGGATGAACACTGAAGCTTTCTTT. This chain uses TRBV10-1 with TRBJ1-1; TRBD1 aligns across 8 bases. Trimming at V came to 6 bases and at J to 0 bases, leaving 6 bases not matched to a gene. This CDR3 region has 15 residues. The V gene's germline CDR1 is WNHNN and CDR2 SYGVQD (reference sequence).

This rearrangement joins TRBV6-6 to TRBJ1-2; the match to TRBD1 covers 8 bases. Germline CDR1 MNHNY, CDR2 SVGAGI (reference sequence). The J segment lost 6 bases and the V segment lost 5 bases, leaving 8 bases of the junction unmatched. The CDR3 is 14 residues long. CDR3 sequence reads: CASSLPDRVHGYTF. The CDR3 nucleotides read TGTGCCAGCAGTCTACCGGACAGGGTCCATGGCTACACCTTC.

The chain combines TRBV7-9 with TRBJ2-7; D remains unclear. The CDR3 sequence is 14 residues long. Germline V gene sequence: CDR1 SEHNR, CDR2 FQNEAQ (reference sequence). Trimming took 1 base from V and 2 from J, leaving 9 bases between them. Here the CDR3 reads CASSLGGLAYEQYF. For the CDR3, the DNA is TGTGCCAGCAGCTTAGGCGGCCTCGCCTACGAGCAGTACTTC.

The chain links TRBV15 to TRBJ2-5, with 11 bases fitting TRBD2. Germline CDR1 and CDR2: LNHNV and YYDKDF (reference sequence). V dropped 3 bases and J dropped 4; count of bases not matched to a gene: 4. The CDR3 runs to 15 residues. As DNA, the CDR3 is TGTGCCACCAGCAGGGGTCTAGCGGGAGGAGAGACCCAGTACTTC. Its protein product is CATSRGLAGGETQYF.

The V call is TRBV6-5, the J call TRBJ2-5; possibly TRBD2 for D (5 bases). This CDR3 has 14 amino acids. The germline V gene encodes CDR1 MNHEY and CDR2 SVGAGI. Trimming took 0 bases from V and 5 from J, leaving 10 bases between them. Written as DNA, the CDR3 is TGTGCCAGCAGTTACTCCAGCGGCGCCGAGACCCAGTACTTC. Its translation: CASSYSSGAETQYF.